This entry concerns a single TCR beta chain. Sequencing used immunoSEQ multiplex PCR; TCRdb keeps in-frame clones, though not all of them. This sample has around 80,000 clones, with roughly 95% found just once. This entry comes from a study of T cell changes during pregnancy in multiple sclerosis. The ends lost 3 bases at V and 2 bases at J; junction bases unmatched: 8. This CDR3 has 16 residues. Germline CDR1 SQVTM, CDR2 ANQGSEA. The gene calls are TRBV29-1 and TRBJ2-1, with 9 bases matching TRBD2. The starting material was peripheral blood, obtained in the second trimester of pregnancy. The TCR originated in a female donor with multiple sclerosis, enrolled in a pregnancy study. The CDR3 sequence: CSVDLQREVTYNEQFF. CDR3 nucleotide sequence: TGCAGCGTTGACCTCCAGCGGGAGGTTACCTACAATGAGCAGTTCTTC.